This is a list of T cell receptor beta chains from one sample in a study of blood T cell repertoires in COVID-19. The protocol was immunoSEQ multiplex PCR, while the TCRdb copy is restricted to in-frame clones and leaves out a portion. The sample lists approximately 34,000 clones; roughly 92% were seen once. The specimen sequenced was peripheral blood. The origin of the receptors is a man aged 60 to 75 with acute or convalescent COVID-19. The CDR3 runs from the conserved cysteine through the conserved F or W. A D gene is named only where the DNA matches it firmly. Not all rows give a size; the values are once, few, many and, for expanded clones, a class.

clone_size: once
v_call: TRBV7-6
j_call: TRBJ2-7
d_call: TRBD2
cdr3_nt: TGTGCCAGCAGCTCGACTAGCGGGAGGGTCTACGAGCAGTACTTC
cdr3_aa: CASSSTSGRVYEQYF

clone_size: .
v_call: TRBV4-3
j_call: TRBJ2-1
d_call: .
cdr3_nt: TGCGCCAGCAGCCAAGACTTAGGGCAGGGGATAAACAATGAGCAGTTCTTC
cdr3_aa: CASSQDLGQGINNEQFF

clone_size: once
v_call: TRBV18
j_call: TRBJ2-5
d_call: TRBD1
cdr3_nt: TGTGCCAGCTCACCGACAGGGGAAGAGACCCAGTACTTC
cdr3_aa: CASSPTGEETQYF

clone_size: once
v_call: TRBV7-2
j_call: TRBJ2-1
d_call: TRBD2
cdr3_nt: TGTGCCAGCAGCGGTAGCGGGAGCAGGGAGCAGTTCTTC
cdr3_aa: CASSGSGSREQFF

clone_size: .
v_call: TRBV19
j_call: TRBJ1-4
d_call: TRBD1
cdr3_nt: TGTGCCAGTAGTACTGGTACCGGGACAGGGGATCAAGGTGAAAAACTGTTTTTT
cdr3_aa: CASSTGTGTGDQGEKLFF

clone_size: .
v_call: TRBV11-2
j_call: TRBJ2-5
d_call: TRBD2
cdr3_nt: TGTGCCAGCAGCTGGACTAGCGGGAGGGGAGAGACCCAGTACTTC
cdr3_aa: CASSWTSGRGETQYF

clone_size: .
v_call: TRBV10-3
j_call: TRBJ1-1
d_call: TRBD1
cdr3_nt: TGTGCCATCAGTCAACTACAGGGGAGAACTGAAGCTTTCTTT
cdr3_aa: CAISQLQGRTEAFF

clone_size: .
v_call: TRBV11-1
j_call: TRBJ2-7
d_call: TRBD2
cdr3_nt: TGTGCCAGCAGCTTAAGGACTAGCGGAACTTACGAGCAGTACTTC
cdr3_aa: CASSLRTSGTYEQYF

clone_size: .
v_call: TRBV27
j_call: TRBJ1-6
d_call: TRBD1
cdr3_nt: TGTGCCAGCAGTCTATACCGGGACAGGGGTGGCTCACCCCTCCACTTT
cdr3_aa: CASSLYRDRGGSPLHF

clone_size: once
v_call: TRBV10-3
j_call: TRBJ2-1
d_call: TRBD2
cdr3_nt: TGTGCCATCAGTGAGTCGCCTACTAGCGGCAACAATGAGCAGTTCTTC
cdr3_aa: CAISESPTSGNNEQFF

clone_size: .
v_call: TRBV10-3
j_call: TRBJ2-1
d_call: TRBD2
cdr3_nt: TGTGCCATCAGGAGCGGGGTCTCCTACAATGAGCAGTTCTTC
cdr3_aa: CAIRSGVSYNEQFF

clone_size: few
v_call: TRBV5-6
j_call: TRBJ2-5
d_call: .
cdr3_nt: TGTGCCAGCAGCTTGGCAGCAGGGAGGAAGACCCAGTACTTC
cdr3_aa: CASSLAAGRKTQYF

clone_size: .
v_call: TRBV19
j_call: TRBJ2-1
d_call: TRBD2
cdr3_nt: TGTGCCAGTAGTACCACCTTTCAGGGCCTAGGAGCCGGGACTAGCAAATTGGCTGAGCAGTTCTTC
cdr3_aa: CASSTTFQGLGAGTSKLAEQFF

clone_size: .
v_call: TRBV2
j_call: TRBJ1-1
d_call: TRBD1
cdr3_nt: TGTGCCAGTGTCGGACAGGGGATCGCTGAAGCTTTCTTT
cdr3_aa: CASVGQGIAEAFF

clone_size: .
v_call: TRBV6-2/TRBV6-3
j_call: TRBJ1-5
d_call: .
cdr3_nt: TGTGCCAGCAGTTACCTTCTCCAGCCCCAGCATTTT
cdr3_aa: CASSYLLQPQHF

clone_size: .
v_call: TRBV18
j_call: TRBJ2-5
d_call: .
cdr3_nt: TGTGCCAGCTCACCTAGTTTCGGGGAGACCCAGTACTTC
cdr3_aa: CASSPSFGETQYF

clone_size: .
v_call: TRBV6-1
j_call: TRBJ1-5
d_call: .
cdr3_nt: TGTGCCAGCAGTGATCGCCAGGGCTATCAGCCCCAGCATTTT
cdr3_aa: CASSDRQGYQPQHF

clone_size: .
v_call: TRBV5-4
j_call: TRBJ1-1
d_call: TRBD1
cdr3_nt: TGTGCCAGCAGCTCCCACAGGGGAACTGAAGCTTTCTTT
cdr3_aa: CASSSHRGTEAFF